The rows below give T cell receptor beta chains drawn from one sample of a study of blood T cell repertoires in COVID-19. Clones were read by immunoSEQ multiplex PCR, and TCRdb kept only the in-frame ones, dropping some. The sample contains 100,000 to 150,000 clones, approximately 90% of which appear only once. Sample: peripheral blood. These TCRs come from a man aged 45-60 years with acute or convalescent COVID-19. CDR3s include the opening cysteine and the closing phenylalanine or tryptophan. The D gene is left open where the match is weak. Expanded clones are given a class, and other clones once, few, many or no size at all.

size | J | D | V | DNA | CDR3
. | TRBJ2-5 | TRBD2 | TRBV5-4 | TGTGCCAGCAGCTCGAGCGGGGGCCCCCCAGAGACCCAGTACTTC | CASSSSGGPPETQYF
. | TRBJ2-7 | TRBD2 | TRBV2 | TGTGCCAGCAGTGGCCCTAGCGGAGGGTCCTACGAGCAGTACTTC | CASSGPSGGSYEQYF
few | TRBJ1-1 | . | TRBV13 | TGTGCCAGCAGCCAAGGGGAGGAATTATACACTGAAGCTTTCTTT | CASSQGEELYTEAFF
once | TRBJ1-1 | . | TRBV7-9 | TGTGCCAGCAGCCTAGCAGTAGAGCGAGCTTTCTTT | CASSLAVERAFF
once | TRBJ1-3 | TRBD1 | TRBV12-3/TRBV12-4 | TGTGCCAGCAGGCCTCAGGGGGCGCCCACCATATATTTT | CASRPQGAPTIYF
. | TRBJ1-1 | . | TRBV5-1 | TGCGCCAGCAGCGTTCAGGGTCACACTGAAGCTTTCTTT | CASSVQGHTEAFF
. | TRBJ1-1 | TRBD1 | TRBV29-1 | TGCAGCGTTGCGGGACAGACGAACACTGAAGCTTTCTTT | CSVAGQTNTEAFF
. | TRBJ2-3 | . | TRBV2 | TGTGCCAGCAGTGAAACTCCTACGCAGTATTTT | CASSETPTQYF
. | TRBJ2-1 | . | TRBV28 | TGTGCCAGCAGTGGAGAAGTTGAGCAGTTCTTC | CASSGEVEQFF
. | TRBJ2-5 | TRBD1 | TRBV28 | TGTGCCAGCAGTCAGGGACAGCCTCAAGAGACCCAGTACTTC | CASSQGQPQETQYF
. | TRBJ1-5 | . | TRBV30 | TGTGCCTGGAGTGTACTGGCAGGGGTGGATCAGCCCCAGCATTTT | CAWSVLAGVDQPQHF
. | TRBJ1-2 | . | TRBV10-1 | TGCGCCAGCAGTGCGGGACAAGGGTATGGCTACACCTTC | CASSAGQGYGYTF
. | TRBJ2-1 | TRBD1 | TRBV7-6 | TGTGCCAGCAGCCGATTCGCCGGGACAGTTTCGGATGAGCAGTTCTTC | CASSRFAGTVSDEQFF
. | TRBJ1-1 | . | TRBV7-9 | TGTGCCAGCAGCCTGGCTTATACGATGAACACTGAAGCTTTCTTT | CASSLAYTMNTEAFF
. | TRBJ2-3 | . | TRBV5-4 | TGTGCCAGCAGCCCGGACGGCGGGTCTACGAGAAATACGCAGTATTTT | CASSPDGGSTRNTQYF
. | TRBJ2-1 | TRBD1 | TRBV5-1 | TGCGCCAGCAGCTATGGGACAGGGGTTATCTATGAGCAGTTCTTC | CASSYGTGVIYEQFF
. | TRBJ2-3 | TRBD2 | TRBV19 | TGTGCCAGTCGCCCCCCCGGGATAGCGGGAAGGGAGACAGATACGCAGTATTTT | CASRPPGIAGRETDTQYF
. | TRBJ2-3 | . | TRBV14 | TGTGCCAGCAGCCGGGGGGTCTACACAGATACGCAGTATTTT | CASSRGVYTDTQYF
. | TRBJ1-5 | TRBD1 | TRBV7-7 | TGTGCTAGCAGCTTAGGACAGGATCAGCCCCAGCATTTT | CASSLGQDQPQHF
. | TRBJ2-7 | TRBD1 | TRBV5-1 | TGCGCCAGCAGCCGAGAAGGGACAGTACCCTACGAGCAGTACTTC | CASSREGTVPYEQYF
. | TRBJ1-1 | TRBD1 | TRBV4-1 | TGCGCCAGCAGCCTCAGGGACAGGGACACTGAAGCTTTCTTT | CASSLRDRDTEAFF
. | TRBJ1-2 | . | TRBV2 | TGTGCCAGCAGCGAAGGACAATACGGCTACACCTTC | CASSEGQYGYTF
. | TRBJ1-2 | . | TRBV3-1/TRBV3-2 | TGTGCCAGCAGCCAAAACGACAGGAACCAGCAACATGTCTTC | CASSQNDRNQQHVF
. | TRBJ2-7 | TRBD2 | TRBV19 | TGTGCCAGTTCCGACAGCGGGGGAATTCCCTACGAGCAGTACTTC | CASSDSGGIPYEQYF
. | TRBJ1-2 | TRBD1 | TRBV2 | TGTGCCAGCAAGAGACCGGACAGGGGCTATGGCTACACCTTC | CASKRPDRGYGYTF